This passage covers 21 T cell receptor beta chains from one sample sequenced in a study of T-cell memory formation after mild COVID-19. TCRdb used MiXCR to reprocess the 5' RACE reads, holding one entry per CDR3 protein. Found here are roughly 300,000 distinct CDR3 sequences, roughly an eighth of them singletons; the top ten hold over 20%. The source material was PBMCs or a T cell subset sorted from them (not recorded which). The origin of the receptors is a man between 18 and 29 years old who had mild COVID-19 (a few samples of this study predate the infection). Cell type and time point are not known.

This chain uses TRBV29-1 with TRBJ1-1; D remains ambiguous. The CDR3 totals 10 residues. Germline V gives CDR1 SQVTM, CDR2 ANQGSEA. Trimming removed 0 bases from V and 6 bases from J, with 2 bases in between. The CDR3 sequence: CSVEDPEAFF. In DNA, the CDR3 is TGCAGCGTTGAAGACCCTGAAGCTTTCTTT.

This clonotype was observed a handful of times. This chain uses TRBV6-2 or TRBV6-3 with TRBJ2-5; either TRBD1 or TRBD2 may fit D (6 bases each). CDR3 size: 15 residues. The germline V gene encodes CDR1 MNHEY and CDR2 SVGEGT. Trimming removed 7 bases from V and 4 bases from J, with 19 bases in between. The DNA for the CDR3 is TGTGCCAGCACCGTCGTCCGTGGGGGGCGAGAGACCCAGTACTTC. Its protein is CASTVVRGGRETQYF.

This chain links TRBV5-4 with TRBJ2-3; 7 bases match TRBD2. The CDR3 spans 16 residues. The V segment lost 4 bases and the J segment 0 bases; nucleotides outside the gene matches: 8. Germline V lookup: CDR1 SGHNT, CDR2 YYREEE (reference sequence). This CDR3 reads CASSLRAGPSTDTQYF. The CDR3, as DNA: TGTGCCAGCAGCCTCAGAGCGGGACCTAGCACAGATACGCAGTATTTT.

This clonotype was detected only a few times. The chain employs TRBV20-1 and TRBJ2-7; the D gene is possibly TRBD1 (6 bases). This CDR3 contains 15 residues. V lost 0 bases to trimming and J lost 4 bases, with 16 bases between them. CDR1 is DFQATT and CDR2 is SNEGSKA in the germline V gene (reference sequence). The CDR3 sequence: CSARDHRQGFYEQYV. The CDR3, as DNA: TGCAGTGCTAGAGATCATCGGCAGGGGTTTTACGAGCAGTACGTC.

This clonotype was seen a few times. The CDR3 loop reads CASSSHPLSGNQPQHF. CDR3 nucleotides: TGTGCCAGCAGCTCCCACCCGTTATCCGGCAATCAGCCCCAGCATTTT. This chain joins TRBV7-8 and TRBJ1-5; D remains unclear. The ends were cut back, 4 bases at V and 2 bases at J, with 15 bases in the middle. The CDR3 sequence is 16 residues long. CDR1 is SGHVS and CDR2 is FQNEAQ in the germline V gene.

V usage is TRBV7-9 and J usage is TRBJ2-2; D is unresolved. Germline-derived CDR1 and CDR2 are SEHNR and FQNEAQ (reference sequence). V was shortened by 4 bases and J by 0 bases, with 12 bases between the two germline ends. This CDR3 is 16 amino acids long. The chain's CDR3 is CASSSQESANTGELFF. CDR3 DNA: TGTGCCAGCAGCTCCCAGGAGTCCGCGAACACCGGGGAGCTGTTTTTT.

This clonotype has only a few counts. V gene TRBV5-4 combines with J gene TRBJ2-1; TRBD1 aligns across 9 bases. V dropped 3 bases and J dropped 9; count of bases not matched to a gene: 10. Germline V gene data show CDR1 as SGHNT and CDR2 as YYREEE (reference sequence). CDR3 length: 15 residues. The CDR3 nucleotides are TGTGCCAGCAGCTCGGGCTCACAGGGGGCCATTGAGCAGTTCTTC. Protein product: CASSSGSQGAIEQFF.

This clonotype has more than one count but fewer than ten. The chain has TRBV7-2 and TRBJ2-7, with 7 nucleotides matching TRBD2. With V trimmed by 5 bases and J by 9 bases, 19 bases remained unmatched. Germline CDR1 is SGHTA and CDR2 is FQGNSA. The CDR3 is made up of 16 amino acids. The CDR3 region is CASSPMTGYGGIGQYV. In DNA, the CDR3 is TGTGCCAGCAGCCCCATGACGGGGTACGGGGGGATCGGGCAGTACGTC.

This clonotype occurred many times. The V call is TRBV12-3 or TRBV12-4, the J call TRBJ1-5, with TRBD1 identical over 7 bases. This CDR3 region has 13 residues. V lost 5 bases, J lost 6 bases, and 4 bases stayed unmatched. CDR3: CASSLQGTQPQHF. In DNA, the CDR3 is TGTGCCAGCAGTCTACAGGGGACTCAGCCCCAGCATTTT.

This clonotype showed up just a few times. The V call is TRBV5-1, the J call TRBJ2-3; 12 positions match TRBD2. This CDR3 is 17 amino acids long. Germline CDR1 SGHRS, CDR2 YFSETQ. Unmatched junction bases numbered 7, after V lost 4 bases and J lost 1 base. The CDR3 DNA sequence: TGCGCCAGCAGCCAGCTAGCGGGGGGGAGAGGCACAGATACGCAGTATTTT. Amino acids: CASSQLAGGRGTDTQYF.

This clonotype was detected only a few times. The chain links TRBV7-2 to TRBJ1-6, with D hard to call. Germline assignment: CDR1 SGHTA and CDR2 FQGNSA. V shed 4 bases and J shed 7 bases, with 11 bases lying between them. The CDR3 is 14 residues long. The CDR3 is CASSYTSSNSPLHF. Written as DNA, the CDR3 is TGTGCCAGCAGCTATACGTCGTCCAATTCACCCCTCCACTTT.

The chain uses TRBV29-1 and TRBJ2-7; 9 positions match TRBD2. V was clipped by 2 bases and J by 7 bases; unmatched bases: 9. CDR3 size: 14 residues. CDR1 is SQVTM and CDR2 is ANQGSEA in the germline V gene. The chain's CDR3 is CSVELSLAGSEQYF. The CDR3 DNA is TGCAGCGTTGAACTGTCCCTAGCGGGGAGTGAGCAGTACTTC.

This clonotype has more than one count but fewer than ten. The chain carries TRBV7-6 and TRBJ2-1, with 13 bases that match TRBD2. Germline CDR1 SGHVS, CDR2 FNYEAQ. The junction had 7 bases not matched to a gene; V was cut back by 2 bases and J by 6 bases. CDR3 length: 17 residues. The CDR3 loop is CASSLTSGGVIINEQFF. DNA for the CDR3: TGTGCCAGCAGCTTAACTAGCGGGGGGGTTATTATCAATGAGCAGTTCTTC.

The V gene is TRBV4-2, the J gene TRBJ2-4, with 14 bases aligning to TRBD2. J was trimmed by 8 bases and V by 4 bases; bases with no gene match: 7. The CDR3 loop spans 16 amino acids. Germline CDR1 and CDR2: LGHNA and YNFKEQ. CDR3 region: CASSLGLAGGLDIQYF. DNA of the CDR3: TGTGCCAGCAGCCTCGGACTAGCGGGAGGTCTGGACATTCAGTACTTC.

V is TRBV28 and J is TRBJ2-7, with TRBD1 identical over 7 bases. The trim removed 5 bases at V and 2 bases at J, leaving 6 bases unmatched. Germline CDR1 reads MDHEN; CDR2 reads SYDVKM. The CDR3 length is 14 residues. CDR3 in amino acids: CASSPGQPAYEQYV. The CDR3 coding sequence is TGTGCCAGCAGTCCGGGACAGCCGGCCTACGAGCAGTACGTC.

Ten or more counts support this clonotype. This chain links TRBV18 with TRBJ1-5; weak D call: TRBD1 (5 bases). CDR1 is KGHSH, CDR2 LQKENI, per germline. Trimming removed 2 bases at V and 5 bases at J, with 7 bases between. CDR3 size: 13 residues. For the CDR3, the DNA is TGTGCCAGCTCACCAGGGGGAGATCAGCCCCAGCATTTT. This gives the protein CASSPGGDQPQHF.

This chain joins TRBV5-1 and TRBJ2-3, with D unresolved. V was trimmed by 4 bases and J by 2 bases, leaving 14 bases between them. This CDR3 is built from 15 residues. Germline CDR1 and CDR2: SGHRS and YFSETQ. The CDR3 nucleotides read TGCGCCAGCAGCCCAACGCATACGTCCACAGATACGCAGTATTTT. It yields the protein CASSPTHTSTDTQYF.

This clonotype was recorded many times. The V gene is TRBV7-3, the J gene TRBJ2-4; TRBD2 agrees at 7 bases. The CDR3 runs to 14 residues. Germline CDR1 SGHTA, CDR2 FQGTGA. The junction had 8 bases not matched to a gene; V was cut back by 4 bases and J by 8 bases. CDR3: CASSSVGGPDIQYF. The CDR3 DNA reads TGTGCCAGCAGCTCCGTGGGAGGGCCGGACATTCAGTACTTC. Combining the CDR3 with reference TRBV7-3 and TRBJ2-4 gives the whole variable domain GAGVSQTPSNKVTEKGKYVELRCDPISGHTALYWYRQSLGQGPEFLIYFQGTGAADDSGLPNDRFFAVRPEGSVSTLKIQRTERGDSAVYLCASSSVGGPDIQYFGAGTRLSVL.

Here the CDR3 reads CASSLGPEGSNQPQHF. The DNA for the CDR3 is TGCGCCAGCAGCTTGGGCCCCGAAGGTAGCAATCAGCCCCAGCATTTT. The chain uses TRBV5-1 and TRBJ1-5; D is undetermined. V lost 0 bases to trimming and J lost 0 bases, with 10 bases between them. Germline values: CDR1 SGHRS, CDR2 YFSETQ. CDR3 size: 16 residues.

The chain has TRBV12-3 or TRBV12-4 and TRBJ2-4; D unclear. This CDR3 region has 14 residues. Deletions cut 4 bases from V and 0 bases from J, with 7 bases between. CDR3 protein: CASSSAVAKNIQYF. The CDR3 DNA sequence: TGTGCCAGCAGTTCCGCAGTAGCCAAAAACATTCAGTACTTC.

CDR3 amino acids: CASRDDWQPQHF. The CDR3 DNA is TGTGCCAGCAGGGACGACTGGCAGCCCCAGCATTTT. The rearrangement joins TRBV2 to TRBJ1-5; D not certain. Germline CDR1 is SNHLY and CDR2 is FYNNEI. Deletions cut 6 bases from V and 7 bases from J, with 10 bases between. The CDR3 is 12 amino acids.